These 10 T cell receptor beta chains originate from one sample sequenced in a study of blood T cell repertoires in COVID-19. Libraries were prepared by immunoSEQ multiplex PCR; TCRdb keeps only in-frame clonotypes and omits some of them. The sample yields some 130,000 clones, more than 75% seen once. The sample comprised peripheral blood. The receptor set was obtained from a man aged 45 to 65 with active COVID-19.

CDR3 sequence: CASSPGTGRGNTIYF. CDR3 DNA: TGCGCCAGCAGCCCCGGGACAGGGCGGGGAAACACCATATATTTT. This chain connects TRBV5-1 to TRBJ1-3; 9 bases agree with TRBD1. The J segment lost 4 bases and the V segment lost 4 bases, leaving 6 bases of the junction unmatched. Germline CDR1 is SGHRS and CDR2 is YFSETQ. The CDR3 is made up of 15 amino acids.

The DNA of the CDR3 is TGTGCCAGCAGTTATGGGGGCGCCCGATCCTACGAGCAGTACTTC. Translation gives CASSYGGARSYEQYF. The chain has TRBV6-5 and TRBJ2-7, with TRBD1 as a possible D gene (6 bases). The CDR3 runs 15 residues. The germline CDR1 and CDR2 sequences are MNHEY and SVGAGI. V was pared by 3 bases and J by 1 base, with 13 bases between.

The chain employs TRBV6-5 and TRBJ1-5; D is unresolved. The CDR3 is made up of 14 amino acids. V shed 6 bases and J shed 6 bases, with 15 bases lying between them. Germline V gene data show CDR1 as MNHEY and CDR2 as SVGAGI. CDR3 loop: CASRDSDWRQPQHF. CDR3 nucleotides: TGTGCCAGCAGAGACTCGGACTGGCGTCAGCCCCAGCATTTT.

The rearrangement joins TRBV18 to TRBJ2-7; maybe TRBD1 (5 bases). CDR1 and CDR2 from the germline V gene are KGHSH and LQKENI. The ends were cut back, 5 bases at V and 0 bases at J, with 11 bases in the middle. This CDR3 spans 14 amino acids. The DNA of the CDR3 is TGTGCCAGCTCAACACAGGAGAGCTCCTACGAGCAGTACTTC. As protein: CASSTQESSYEQYF.

The rearrangement joins TRBV7-9 to TRBJ2-5; D possibly corresponds to TRBD1 (5 bases). CDR3 size: 15 residues. With 1 base removed from V and 1 base from J, the gap between germline ends came to 10 bases. Germline-derived CDR1 and CDR2 are SEHNR and FQNEAQ (reference sequence). CDR3 nucleotide sequence: TGTGCCAGCAGCTTAGGGCAGGGCGCCCAAGAGACCCAGTACTTC. Translation: CASSLGQGAQETQYF.

V is TRBV6-5 and J is TRBJ2-7; D gene unclear. Per the germline V gene, CDR1 is MNHEY and CDR2 is SVGAGI. With 2 bases removed from V and 1 base from J, the gap between germline ends came to 6 bases. CDR3 size: 13 residues. CDR3 sequence reads: CASSYQQSYEQYF. The CDR3 DNA is TGTGCCAGCAGTTACCAACAGTCCTACGAGCAGTACTTC.

The chain couples TRBV4-2 to TRBJ1-5; 7 positions agree with TRBD1. Trimming took 3 bases from V and 2 from J; bases not matched to a gene: 7. CDR3 length equals 16 residues. CDR1 and CDR2 (germline): LGHNA, YNFKEQ. CDR3 sequence (DNA): TGTGCCAGCAGCCAGAGGGTCCAGGGGGGCAATCAGCCCCAGCATTTT. As protein: CASSQRVQGGNQPQHF.

The rearrangement joins TRBV14 to TRBJ1-2; 10 nucleotides align to TRBD1. Germline lookup yields CDR1 SGHDN and CDR2 FVKESK. CDR3 size: 15 residues. V was clipped by 3 bases and J by 4 bases; unmatched bases: 5. The CDR3 spells CASSQIGQGVYGYTF. The CDR3 region has the DNA TGTGCCAGCAGCCAGATCGGACAGGGGGTCTATGGCTACACCTTC.

The V call is TRBV6-6, the J call TRBJ1-2; possible D gene TRBD1, 6 bases. Trimming took 5 bases from V and 8 from J, leaving 27 bases between them. The CDR3 spans 17 residues. Germline assignment: CDR1 MNHNY and CDR2 SVGAGI (reference sequence). This chain's CDR3 is CASSHSPRGQNIGGYTF. The CDR3 coding sequence is TGTGCCAGCAGTCATTCTCCGAGAGGACAGAACATTGGGGGCTACACCTTC.

There are a few counts of this clone. The CDR3 region is CASGEGAGRETQYF. The CDR3 DNA reads as TGTGCCAGCGGTGAGGGGGCGGGAAGGGAGACCCAGTACTTC. V usage is TRBV7-2 and J usage is TRBJ2-5; possible D gene TRBD1, 7 bases. Germline CDR1 and CDR2: SGHTA and FQGNSA. The CDR3 runs 14 residues. Trimming shortened V by 8 bases and J by 5 bases, and 18 bases separated the two germline ends.